This T cell receptor (beta chain) was sequenced during a study of blood T cell repertoires in COVID-19. Study-wide context: From the United States, Italy and Spain came samples of acute and convalescent COVID-19.

Only in-frame clones appear in the TCRdb table, and some are missing; sequencing was by immunoSEQ multiplex PCR. The sample records more than 200,000 clones, about 88% being singletons. V was clipped by 5 bases and J by 7 bases, with 11 bases between them. The CDR3 loop spans 13 amino acids. Germline CDR1 is SGHNT and CDR2 is YENEEA. The sequence was obtained from a woman between 50 and 59 years old with COVID-19, enrolled during active disease. This chain uses TRBV11-3 with TRBJ2-2, with a possible D match to TRBD1 (6 bases). Sequenced input: peripheral blood. The CDR3 DNA follows: TGTGCCAGCAGCCTGACAGGAATCGGGGAGCTGTTTTTT. It is translated as CASSLTGIGELFF. The complete variable domain, with remaining parts taken from reference TRBV11-3 and TRBJ2-2, reads EAGVVQSPRYKIIEKKQPVAFWCNPISGHNTLYWYLQNLGQGPELLIRYENEEAVDDSQLPKDRFSAERLKGVDSTLKIQPAELGDSAVYLCASSLTGIGELFFGEGSRLTVL.